This T cell receptor (beta chain) stems from a study of T cells in Graves' hyperthyroidism and ophthalmopathy. CDR3 length: 16 amino acids. Trimming cost V 0 bases and J 0 bases; bases outside gene matches: 1. Germline CDR1 and CDR2: LNHDA and SQIVND (reference sequence). Using RNA transcripts as the source, TCR beta CDR3 regions were amplified. The HTBI primer set was used in a first-round RT-PCR of the TCR CDR3. Each CDR3 protein gets one entry after TCRdb re-called the multiplex PCR reads with MiXCR. This table holds approximately 330,000 distinct CDR3 sequences, approximately 18% found once. Only a few counts were recorded for this clonotype.

The sequence was collected from a woman in her forties or fifties with Graves' hyperthyroidism. The chain combines TRBV19 with TRBJ2-3; the match to TRBD1 covers 9 bases. Material: blood. The DNA of the CDR3 is TGTGCCAGTAGTATAGAAGGGACAGGGAGCACAGATACGCAGTATTTT. Its protein is CASSIEGTGSTDTQYF. The complete variable domain, with remaining parts taken from reference TRBV19 and TRBJ2-3, reads DGGITQSPKYLFRKEGQNVTLSCEQNLNHDAMYWYRQDPGQGLRLIYYSQIVNDFQKGDIAEGYSVSREKKESFPLTVTSAQKNPTAFYLCASSIEGTGSTDTQYFGPGTRLTVL.